The clone carrying this TCR beta chain was picked up many times. The junction differs from germline at one of its ends, possibly a read error. This record comes from a study of blood T cell repertoires in COVID-19. The CDR3 is 15 amino acids. CDR1 is SSHAT, CDR2 FNYEAQ, per germline (reference sequence). Study processing details: Reference gene primer amplification gave estimated nucleated cell counts. Sequencing was performed with immunoSEQ multiplex PCR; in TCRdb, only in-frame clones are kept and a portion is missing. That table furnishes V, J and clone size, whereas the DNA furnished D and trimming. The profile shows 250,000 to 300,000 clones, around 84% of them singletons. Before they entered the study, exposed participants had met a COVID-19 case within 2 weeks.

The rearrangement links TRBV7-7 to TRBJ2-7; 7 nucleotides line up with TRBD1. The clonotype originates from a man aged 40-50 years who had been exposed to COVID-19. Sequenced sample: PBMCs or T cells enriched from blood (not recorded which). The CDR3 loop reads CASSFGQGDVYEQYF. DNA for the CDR3: TGTGCTAGCAGCTTCGGGCAGGGGGACGTTTACGAGCAGTACTTC.